Listed below are T cell receptor beta chains from one sample, sequenced in a study of OX40 agonist ivuxolimab in advanced cancers. Method: immunoSEQ multiplex PCR; TCRdb's copy keeps in-frame clones and lacks some. In the table there are 55,000 to 70,000 clones, around 86% of which are singletons. The sequenced sample was CD4+ or CD8+ T cells sorted from blood, obtained in a trial of the OX40 agonist ivuxolimab. The origin of the receptors is an adult with an advanced solid tumor such as melanoma, head and neck, liver or kidney cancer. Each CDR3 is given with its conserved first and last residue.

J gene,V gene,CDR3 protein
TRBJ1-2,TRBV18,CASSPQGNYGYTF
TRBJ2-1,TRBV18,CASSSLGQLNEQFF
TRBJ2-3,TRBV7-9,CASSLEGFGGRTDTQYF
TRBJ2-3,TRBV11-3,CASSLGDTQYF
TRBJ2-5,TRBV29-1,CSVAASVRSGETQYF
TRBJ1-3,TRBV25-1,CASQPLGRENTIYF
TRBJ1-2,TRBV9,CASSLYTNLNYGYTF
TRBJ1-1,TRBV7-9,CASFHNMGQGNTEAFF
TRBJ1-2,TRBV7-2,CASSYKQGGGYGYTF
TRBJ1-3,TRBV18,CASSGGRGAGNTIYF
TRBJ1-1,TRBV7-6,CASSSTWDRPNTEAFF
TRBJ2-1,TRBV18,CASSNNPGTSGVDNEQFF
TRBJ2-1,TRBV19,CASSMESGISYNEQFF
TRBJ2-3,TRBV5-1,CASSSGMRGLTDTQYF
TRBJ1-4,TRBV7-9,CASRAGQGFNEKLFF
TRBJ2-7,TRBV10-3,CAISESRLAGGASIYEQYF
TRBJ1-5,TRBV18,CASSPGFLQNQPQHF
TRBJ1-4,TRBV7-2,CASSLAGQGAEKLFF
TRBJ2-1,TRBV5-1,CASSPGTSGVSYNEQFF
TRBJ2-7,TRBV19,CASSIVGGYEQYF
TRBJ2-2,TRBV2,CASSGAIRGGELFF
TRBJ2-4,TRBV2,CASMGQLLAKNIQYF
TRBJ2-7,TRBV6-5,CASSYSQGSYEQYF
TRBJ1-5,TRBV2,CASRPQESQPQHF
TRBJ2-3,TRBV5-1,CASSVSGGSTDTQYF
TRBJ2-7,TRBV18,CASSLGTGGSYEQYF
TRBJ1-5,TRBV5-1,CASTSDPGDQPQHF
TRBJ2-3,TRBV4-1,CASSSTGTGWADTQYF
TRBJ1-2,TRBV28,CASSEGQGALGYTF
TRBJ1-1,TRBV5-1,CASSSLVVRGSNTEAFF
TRBJ1-1,TRBV6-1,CALRQGGTEAFF